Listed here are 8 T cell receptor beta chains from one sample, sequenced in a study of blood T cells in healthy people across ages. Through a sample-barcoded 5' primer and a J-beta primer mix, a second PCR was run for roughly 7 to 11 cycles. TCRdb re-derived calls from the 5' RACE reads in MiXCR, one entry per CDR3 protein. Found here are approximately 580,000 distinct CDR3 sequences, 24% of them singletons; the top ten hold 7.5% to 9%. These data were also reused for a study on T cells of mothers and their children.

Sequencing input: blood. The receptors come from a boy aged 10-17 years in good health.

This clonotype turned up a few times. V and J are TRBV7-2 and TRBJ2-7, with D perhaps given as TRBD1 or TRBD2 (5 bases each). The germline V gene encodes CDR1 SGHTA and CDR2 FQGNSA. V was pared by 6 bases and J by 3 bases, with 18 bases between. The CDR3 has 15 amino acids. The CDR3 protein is CASSLGPSVFYEQYF. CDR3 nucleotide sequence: TGTGCCAGCAGTTTGGGACCCTCGGTCTTCTACGAGCAGTACTTC.

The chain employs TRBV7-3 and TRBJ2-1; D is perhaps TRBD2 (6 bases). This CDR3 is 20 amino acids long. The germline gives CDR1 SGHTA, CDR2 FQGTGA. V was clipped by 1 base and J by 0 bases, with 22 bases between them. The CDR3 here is CASSLILCGVRTRSYNEQFF. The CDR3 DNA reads TGTGCCAGCAGCTTAATATTGTGCGGGGTGCGGACTCGCTCCTACAATGAGCAGTTCTTC.

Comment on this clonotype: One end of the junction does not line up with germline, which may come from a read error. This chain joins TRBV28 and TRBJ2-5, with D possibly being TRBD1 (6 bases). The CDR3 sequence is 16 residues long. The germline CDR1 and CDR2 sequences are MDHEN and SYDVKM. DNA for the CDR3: TGTACCAGCAGTTTACGAGGGGTAACAAGGGGGGAGACCCAGTACTTC. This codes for CTSSLRGVTRGETQYF. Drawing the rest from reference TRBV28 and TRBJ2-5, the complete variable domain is DVKVTQSSRYLVKRTGEKVFLECVQDMDHENMFWYRQDPGLGLRLIYFSYDVKMKEKGDIPEGYSVSREKKERFSLILESASTNQTSMYLCTSSLRGVTRGETQYFGPGTRLLVL.

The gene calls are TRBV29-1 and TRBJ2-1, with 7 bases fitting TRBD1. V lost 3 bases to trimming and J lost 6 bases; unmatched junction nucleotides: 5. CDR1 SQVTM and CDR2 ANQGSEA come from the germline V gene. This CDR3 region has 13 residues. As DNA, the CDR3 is TGCAGCGTTGAGGAGACAGGGCCCAATGAGCAGTTCTTC. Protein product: CSVEETGPNEQFF.

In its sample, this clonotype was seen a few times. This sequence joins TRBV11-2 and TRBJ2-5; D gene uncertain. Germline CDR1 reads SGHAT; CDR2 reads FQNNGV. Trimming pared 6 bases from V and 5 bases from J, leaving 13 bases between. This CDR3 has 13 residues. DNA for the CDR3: TGTGCCAGCAGTAACAGCCACACGGAGACCCAGTACTTC. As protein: CASSNSHTETQYF.

The CDR3 here is CASSLARGGLNTEAFF. The CDR3, as DNA: TGCGCCAGCAGCTTGGCCAGGGGGGGCCTGAACACTGAAGCTTTCTTT. The V and J genes are TRBV5-1 and TRBJ1-1, with 7 bases fitting TRBD1. Germline V gene sequence: CDR1 SGHRS, CDR2 YFSETQ. The J segment lost 0 bases and the V segment lost 0 bases, leaving 5 bases of the junction unmatched. There are 16 residues in the CDR3.

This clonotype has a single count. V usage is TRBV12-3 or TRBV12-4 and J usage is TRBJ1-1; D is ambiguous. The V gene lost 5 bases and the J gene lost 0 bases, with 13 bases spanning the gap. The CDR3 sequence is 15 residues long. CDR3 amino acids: CASSLAAGLNTEAFF. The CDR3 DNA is TGTGCCAGCAGTCTTGCGGCAGGATTGAACACTGAAGCTTTCTTT.

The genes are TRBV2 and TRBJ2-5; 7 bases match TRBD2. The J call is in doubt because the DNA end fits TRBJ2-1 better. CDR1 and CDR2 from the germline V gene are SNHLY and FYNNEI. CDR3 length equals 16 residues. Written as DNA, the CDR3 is TGTGCCAGCAGTGAAACGCGGGGGAATTCCTACAATGAGCAGTTCTTC. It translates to CASSETRGNSYNEQFF.